The 2 T cell receptor beta chains below all came from one sample that was sequenced in a study of control samples from healthy donors and cancer patients. Clones were read by immunoSEQ multiplex PCR, and TCRdb kept only the in-frame ones, dropping some. The sample yields approximately 100,000 clones, about nine tenths seen once. The sample taken for sequencing was blood. These receptors originate from a human donor in good health. The donor label of this sample is uncertain.

This clone has just one count. The J gene is TRBJ2-7, the V gene TRBV11-2; 11 nucleotides align to TRBD2. Per the germline V gene, CDR1 is SGHAT and CDR2 is FQNNGV. The CDR3 spans 16 residues. After removal of 3 bases from V and 4 bases from J, the junction contained 8 bases not matched to a gene. This chain's CDR3 is CASSFDSGGAGYEQYF. As DNA, the CDR3 is TGTGCCAGCAGCTTCGATAGCGGGGGGGCTGGGTACGAGCAGTACTTC.

The chain carries TRBV2 and TRBJ2-7; the D gene is possibly TRBD1 (6 bases). The germline gives CDR1 SNHLY, CDR2 FYNNEI. V was cut by 4 bases and J by 5 bases, with 6 bases left in between. This CDR3 is 11 amino acids long. The CDR3 protein is CASSGGHEQYV. The CDR3 DNA reads TGTGCCAGCAGTGGGGGGCACGAGCAGTACGTC.